Listed here are 17 T cell receptor beta chains from one sample, sequenced in a study of cytomegalovirus exposure and HLA in healthy donors. Sequencing was performed with immunoSEQ multiplex PCR; in TCRdb, only in-frame clones are kept and a portion is missing. The sample has approximately 230,000 clones, about 90% seen once. Sequenced sample: PBMCs. Receptors originate from a man younger than 30 in good health and CMV-seropositive.

The chain couples TRBV6-6 to TRBJ2-7, with 10 bases that match TRBD2. Germline V gene lookup returns CDR1 MNHNY and CDR2 SVGAGI (reference sequence). Trimming took 10 bases from V and 7 from J; bases not matched to a gene: 19. There are 16 residues in the CDR3. The CDR3 reads CAITSSSGSSLEEQYF. CDR3 nucleotide sequence: TGTGCCATCACATCGTCTAGCGGGAGTAGTTTGGAAGAGCAGTACTTC.

This rearrangement joins TRBV10-3 to TRBJ2-1; 10 bases fit TRBD2. The germline CDR1 and CDR2 sequences are ENHRY and SYGVKD. J lost 3 bases, V lost 6 bases, and 5 bases had no gene match. This CDR3 has 15 residues. CDR3 sequence (DNA): TGTGCCATCAGGGCTACTAGCGGGATCTACAATGAGCAGTTCTTC. It specifies CAIRATSGIYNEQFF.

The chain combines TRBV18 with TRBJ2-1, with 7 positions matching TRBD1. Trimming removed 1 base from V and 10 bases from J; junction bases left unmatched: 7. Germline values: CDR1 KGHSH, CDR2 LQKENI. CDR3 length: 14 residues. For the CDR3, the DNA is TGTGCCAGCTCACCACAAACAGGGGCGGAGGAGCAGTTCTTC. The encoded protein is CASSPQTGAEEQFF.

V is TRBV25-1 and J is TRBJ2-2; D might be TRBD1 or TRBD2, each matching 5 bases. The germline CDR1 and CDR2 sequences are MGHDK and SYGVNS. Between the trimmed V and J ends, which lost 4 bases and 0 bases, there was a span of 9 bases. The CDR3 has 15 residues. The CDR3 DNA reads TGTGCCAGCAGTGTGGGGACGGCGAACACCGGGGAGCTGTTTTTT. Amino acid sequence: CASSVGTANTGELFF.

This clone occurred once. V usage is TRBV13 and J usage is TRBJ2-3, with no clear D. The CDR3 contains 16 residues. From germline, CDR1 is PRHDT and CDR2 FYEKMQ (reference sequence). Trimming removed 1 base from V and 0 bases from J, with 11 bases in between. The CDR3 region has the DNA TGTGCCAGCAGCTTAGCCCCTGGTTCTAGCACAGATACGCAGTATTTT. Protein sequence: CASSLAPGSSTDTQYF.

The chain joins TRBV6-1 to TRBJ2-3, with 8 nucleotides matching TRBD2. With V trimmed by 6 bases and J by 4 bases, 9 bases remained unmatched. CDR1 is MNHNS, CDR2 SASEGT, per germline. This CDR3 spans 15 amino acids. The CDR3 DNA reads TGTGCCAGCAGCGTAAGCGGGAGCGGGTCAGATACGCAGTATTTT. It specifies CASSVSGSGSDTQYF.

The V gene is TRBV29-1, the J gene TRBJ2-1; 9 bases match TRBD1. Germline CDR1 SQVTM, CDR2 ANQGSEA. V shed 3 bases, J shed 6 bases, and the junction held 6 bases outside the gene matches. This CDR3 is 14 amino acids long. For the CDR3, the DNA is TGCAGCGTTGAGGGGGACAGGGACCCCAATGAGCAGTTCTTC. It encodes CSVEGDRDPNEQFF.

There are a few counts of this clone. The J gene is TRBJ2-7, the V gene TRBV7-9; 11 bases fit TRBD2. Germline CDR1 and CDR2: SEHNR and FQNEAQ (reference sequence). This CDR3 is built from 14 residues. Germline trimming cut 5 bases from V and 5 bases from J; bases unmatched to any gene: 5. The CDR3 loop is CASSLGLAEDEQYF. The CDR3 nucleotides are TGTGCCAGCAGCCTGGGACTAGCGGAAGACGAGCAGTACTTC.

The rearrangement joins TRBV28 to TRBJ1-2, with a tentative D call TRBD1 (6 bases). Trimming took off 6 bases at V and 4 bases at J, with 12 bases between the two ends. The CDR3 runs 13 residues. Germline-derived CDR1 and CDR2 are MDHEN and SYDVKM. Written as DNA, the CDR3 is TGTGCCAGCAGATCGACAGGATCCTATGGCTACACCTTC. This codes for CASRSTGSYGYTF.

The rearrangement joins TRBV25-1 to TRBJ2-7; no firm D call. Trimming pared 4 bases from V and 5 bases from J, leaving 15 bases between. Germline CDR1 is MGHDK and CDR2 is SYGVNS. The length of the CDR3 is 14 residues. The CDR3 sequence is CASSGGQAFDEQYF. The CDR3 DNA follows: TGTGCCAGCAGTGGTGGCCAAGCCTTCGACGAGCAGTACTTC.

The V call is TRBV5-1, the J call TRBJ2-5; 10 nucleotides agree with TRBD2. The CDR3 sequence is 15 residues long. After removal of 2 bases from V and 7 bases from J, the junction contained 8 bases not matched to a gene. CDR1 and CDR2 (germline): SGHRS, YFSETQ. CDR3 sequence reads: CASSFAAGGLGTQYF. In nucleotides, the CDR3 is TGCGCCAGCAGCTTTGCAGCGGGAGGGCTTGGGACCCAGTACTTC.

This rearrangement joins TRBV5-4 to TRBJ2-7, with TRBD2 identical over 12 bases. With 3 bases clipped from V and 3 bases from J, the junction kept 4 bases outside the gene matches. CDR1 SGHNT and CDR2 YYREEE come from the germline V gene (reference sequence). The CDR3 consists of 15 residues. The CDR3: CASSSGTSGYYEQYF. The CDR3 bases are TGTGCCAGCAGCTCAGGGACTAGCGGGTACTACGAGCAGTACTTC.

The chain is built from TRBV5-1 and TRBJ2-7; D uncertain. Per the germline V gene, CDR1 is SGHRS and CDR2 is YFSETQ. This CDR3 has 15 residues. Trimming removed 5 bases from V and 3 bases from J, with 18 bases in between. The CDR3 protein is CASRLLLENSYEQYF. CDR3 sequence (DNA): TGCGCCAGCAGACTACTCCTAGAAAACAGCTACGAGCAGTACTTC.

V usage is TRBV5-6 and J usage is TRBJ1-4; tentative D call: TRBD1 (5 bases). The CDR3 covers 14 residues. Trimming stripped 6 bases from V and 4 bases from J, with 13 bases between. CDR1 is SGHDT, CDR2 YYEEEE, per germline. CDR3 region: CASTFGQGNEKLFF. CDR3 nucleotides: TGTGCCAGCACCTTCGGCCAGGGTAATGAAAAACTGTTTTTT. The whole variable domain, remainder taken from reference TRBV5-6 and TRBJ1-4, is DAGVTQSPTHLIKTRGQQVTLRCSPKSGHDTVSWYQQALGQGPQFIFQYYEEEERQRGNFPDRFSGHQFPNYSSELNVNALLLGDSALYLCASTFGQGNEKLFFGSGTQLSVL.

This rearrangement joins TRBV13 to TRBJ2-5; D call uncertain. CDR1 PRHDT and CDR2 FYEKMQ come from the germline V gene (reference sequence). V lost 0 bases and J 10 bases, leaving 9 bases between the germline ends. The CDR3 totals 12 residues. The CDR3 here is CASSLGEKVQYF. CDR3 nucleotides: TGTGCCAGCAGCTTAGGGGAAAAGGTCCAGTACTTC.

The chain links TRBV28 to TRBJ1-5; D is uncertain. Trimming removed 3 bases from V and 7 bases from J, with 7 bases in between. The CDR3 sequence is 12 residues long. CDR1 is MDHEN and CDR2 is SYDVKM in the germline V gene. The CDR3 spells CASSFGWQPQHF. The CDR3 DNA reads TGTGCCAGCAGTTTTGGGTGGCAGCCCCAGCATTTT.

The chain uses TRBV7-3 and TRBJ2-1; 13 bases align to TRBD2. Germline V lookup: CDR1 SGHTA, CDR2 FQGTGA. The CDR3 consists of 17 residues. Trimming removed 5 bases from V and 1 base from J; junction bases left unmatched: 5. In nucleotides, the CDR3 is TGTGCCAGCAGCCCAACTAGCGGGAGGGGGTCCTACAATGAGCAGTTCTTC. Residues: CASSPTSGRGSYNEQFF.